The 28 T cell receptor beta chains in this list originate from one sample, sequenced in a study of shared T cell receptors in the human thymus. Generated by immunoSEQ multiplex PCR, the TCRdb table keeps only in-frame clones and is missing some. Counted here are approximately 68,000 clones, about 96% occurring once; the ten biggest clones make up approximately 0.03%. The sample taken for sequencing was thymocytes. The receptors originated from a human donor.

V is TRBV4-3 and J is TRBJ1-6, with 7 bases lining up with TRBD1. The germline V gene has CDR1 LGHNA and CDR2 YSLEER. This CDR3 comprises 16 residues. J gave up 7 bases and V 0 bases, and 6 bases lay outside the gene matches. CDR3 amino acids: CASSQDGGQLNSPLHF. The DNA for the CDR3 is TGCGCCAGCAGCCAAGACGGGGGACAGCTGAATTCACCCCTCCACTTT.

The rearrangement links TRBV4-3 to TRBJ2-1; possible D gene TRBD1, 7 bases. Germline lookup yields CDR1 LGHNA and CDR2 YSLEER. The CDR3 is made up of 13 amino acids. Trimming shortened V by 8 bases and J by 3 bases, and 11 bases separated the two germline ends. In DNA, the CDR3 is TGCGCCAGCCGCGGGACAGACTACAATGAGCAGTTCTTC. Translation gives CASRGTDYNEQFF.

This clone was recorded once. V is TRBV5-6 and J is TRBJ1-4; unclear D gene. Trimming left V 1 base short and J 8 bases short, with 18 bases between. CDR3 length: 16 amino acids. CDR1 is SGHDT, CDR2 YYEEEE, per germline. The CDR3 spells CASSLSRVDPNEKLFF. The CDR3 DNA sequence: TGTGCCAGCAGCTTGAGCCGAGTGGACCCCAACGAAAAACTGTTTTTT. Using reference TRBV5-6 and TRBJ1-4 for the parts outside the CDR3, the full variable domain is DAGVTQSPTHLIKTRGQQVTLRCSPKSGHDTVSWYQQALGQGPQFIFQYYEEEERQRGNFPDRFSGHQFPNYSSELNVNALLLGDSALYLCASSLSRVDPNEKLFFGSGTQLSVL.

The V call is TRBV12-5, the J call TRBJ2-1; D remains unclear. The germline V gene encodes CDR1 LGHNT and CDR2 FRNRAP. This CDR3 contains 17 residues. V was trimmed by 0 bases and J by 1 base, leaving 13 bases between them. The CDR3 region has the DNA TGTGCTAGTGGTTTGGTAAGGCGGACGGATTCCTACAATGAGCAGTTCTTC. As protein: CASGLVRRTDSYNEQFF.

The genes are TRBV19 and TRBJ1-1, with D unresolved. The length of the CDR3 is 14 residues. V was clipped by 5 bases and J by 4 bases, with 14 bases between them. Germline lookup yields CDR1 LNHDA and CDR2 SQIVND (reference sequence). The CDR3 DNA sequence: TGTGCCAGTAGTCGTGGGGTATTGGGCACTGAAGCTTTCTTT. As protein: CASSRGVLGTEAFF. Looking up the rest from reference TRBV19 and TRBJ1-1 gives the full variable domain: DGGITQSPKYLFRKEGQNVTLSCEQNLNHDAMYWYRQDPGQGLRLIYYSQIVNDFQKGDIAEGYSVSREKKESFPLTVTSAQKNPTAFYLCASSRGVLGTEAFFGQGTRLTVV.

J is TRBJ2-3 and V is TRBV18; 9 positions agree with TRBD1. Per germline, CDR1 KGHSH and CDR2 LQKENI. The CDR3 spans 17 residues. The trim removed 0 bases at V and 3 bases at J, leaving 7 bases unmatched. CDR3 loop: CASSPPETGGQTDTQYF. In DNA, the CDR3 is TGTGCCAGCTCACCACCGGAGACAGGGGGTCAGACAGATACGCAGTATTTT.

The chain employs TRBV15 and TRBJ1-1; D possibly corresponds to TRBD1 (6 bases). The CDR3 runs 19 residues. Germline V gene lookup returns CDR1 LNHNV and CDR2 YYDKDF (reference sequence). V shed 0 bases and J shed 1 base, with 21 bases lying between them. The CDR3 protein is CATSREVIPGEQGNTEAFF. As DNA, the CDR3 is TGTGCCACCAGCAGAGAAGTAATTCCCGGTGAACAGGGGAACACTGAAGCTTTCTTT.

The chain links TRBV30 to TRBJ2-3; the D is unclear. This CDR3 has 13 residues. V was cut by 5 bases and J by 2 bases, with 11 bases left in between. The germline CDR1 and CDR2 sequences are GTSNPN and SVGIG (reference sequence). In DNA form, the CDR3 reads TGTGCCTGGTACTACGGGTACACAGATACGCAGTATTTT. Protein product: CAWYYGYTDTQYF. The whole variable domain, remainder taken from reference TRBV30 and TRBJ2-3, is SQTIHQWPATLVQPVGSPLSLECTVEGTSNPNLYWYRQAAGRGLQLLFYSVGIGQISSEVPQNLSASRPQDRQFILSSKKLLLSDSGFYLCAWYYGYTDTQYFGPGTRLTVL.

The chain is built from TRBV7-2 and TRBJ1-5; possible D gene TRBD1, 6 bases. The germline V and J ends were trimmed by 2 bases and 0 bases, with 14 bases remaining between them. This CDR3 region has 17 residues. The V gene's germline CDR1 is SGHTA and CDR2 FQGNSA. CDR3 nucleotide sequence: TGTGCCAGCAGCTTAAGCAGGGCAGGGGATAGCAATCAGCCCCAGCATTTT. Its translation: CASSLSRAGDSNQPQHF.

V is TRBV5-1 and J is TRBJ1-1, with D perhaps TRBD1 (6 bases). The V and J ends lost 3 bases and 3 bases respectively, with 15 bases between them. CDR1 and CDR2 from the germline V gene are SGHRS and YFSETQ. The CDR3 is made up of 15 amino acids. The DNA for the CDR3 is TGCGCCAGCAGCTCCCTTCAGGGGAGGGACACTGAAGCTTTCTTT. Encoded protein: CASSSLQGRDTEAFF.

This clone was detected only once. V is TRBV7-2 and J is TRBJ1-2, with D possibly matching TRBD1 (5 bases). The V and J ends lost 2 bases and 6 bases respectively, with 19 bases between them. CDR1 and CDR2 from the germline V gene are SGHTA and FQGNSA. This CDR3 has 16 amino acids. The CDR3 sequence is CASSLPQLGGRDGYTF. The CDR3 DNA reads TGTGCCAGCAGCTTACCCCAATTGGGGGGAAGGGATGGCTACACCTTC.

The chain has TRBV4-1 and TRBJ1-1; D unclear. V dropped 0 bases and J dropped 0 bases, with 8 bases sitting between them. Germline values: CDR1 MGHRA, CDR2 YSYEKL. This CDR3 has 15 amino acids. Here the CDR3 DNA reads TGCGCCAGCAGCCAAGACTTCCCGATGAACACTGAAGCTTTCTTT. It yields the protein CASSQDFPMNTEAFF.

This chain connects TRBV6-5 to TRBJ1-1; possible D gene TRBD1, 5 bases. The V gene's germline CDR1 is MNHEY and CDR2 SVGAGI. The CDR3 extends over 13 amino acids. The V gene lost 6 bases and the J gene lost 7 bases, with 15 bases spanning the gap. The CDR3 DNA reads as TGTGCCAGCAGCACAGGATTCGTAGGTGAAGCTTTCTTT. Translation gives CASSTGFVGEAFF.

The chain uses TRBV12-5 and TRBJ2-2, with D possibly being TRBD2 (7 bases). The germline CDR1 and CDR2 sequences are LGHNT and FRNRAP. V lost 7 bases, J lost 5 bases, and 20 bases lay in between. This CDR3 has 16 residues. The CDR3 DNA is TGTGCTAGTGTCCCTGTGGGGGGGGCCCGTACCGGGGAGCTGTTTTTT. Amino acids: CASVPVGGARTGELFF. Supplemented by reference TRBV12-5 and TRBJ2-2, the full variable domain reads DARVTQTPRHKVTEMGQEVTMRCQPILGHNTVFWYRQTMMQGLELLAYFRNRAPLDDSGMPKDRFSAEMPDATLATLKIQPSEPRDSAVYFCASVPVGGARTGELFFGEGSRLTVL.

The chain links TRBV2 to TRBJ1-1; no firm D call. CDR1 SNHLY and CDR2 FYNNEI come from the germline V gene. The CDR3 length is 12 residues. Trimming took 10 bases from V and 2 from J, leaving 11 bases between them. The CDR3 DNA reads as TGTGCCAAGGAGTTTGTAAACACTGAAGCTTTCTTT. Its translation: CAKEFVNTEAFF.

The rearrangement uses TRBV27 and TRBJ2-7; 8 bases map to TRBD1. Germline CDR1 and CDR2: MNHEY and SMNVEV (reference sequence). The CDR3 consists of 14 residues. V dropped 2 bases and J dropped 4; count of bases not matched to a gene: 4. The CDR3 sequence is CASSLIGQGYEQYF. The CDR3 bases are TGTGCCAGCAGTTTAATTGGACAGGGTTACGAGCAGTACTTC.

CDR3 sequence reads: CASSPQMAASSGANVLTF. CDR3 nucleotide sequence: TGTGCCAGCTCACCACAAATGGCTGCCAGCTCTGGGGCCAACGTCCTGACTTTC. The chain links TRBV18 to TRBJ2-6, with D unclear. Per the germline V gene, CDR1 is KGHSH and CDR2 is LQKENI. Between the trimmed V and J ends, which lost 1 base and 0 bases, there was a span of 13 bases. This CDR3 contains 18 residues. The full variable domain, in which reference TRBV18 and TRBJ2-6 provide the parts outside the CDR3, is NAGVMQNPRHLVRRRGQEARLRCSPMKGHSHVYWYRQLPEEGLKFMVYLQKENIIDESGMPKERFSAEFPKEGPSILRIQQVVRGDSAAYFCASSPQMAASSGANVLTFGAGSRLTVL.

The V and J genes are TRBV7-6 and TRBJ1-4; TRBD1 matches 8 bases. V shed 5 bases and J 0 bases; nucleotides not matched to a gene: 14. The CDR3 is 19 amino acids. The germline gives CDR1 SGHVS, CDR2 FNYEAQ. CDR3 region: CASSPPPDPQGATNEKLFF. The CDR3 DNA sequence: TGTGCCAGCAGCCCCCCGCCGGACCCACAGGGGGCAACTAATGAAAAACTGTTTTTT.

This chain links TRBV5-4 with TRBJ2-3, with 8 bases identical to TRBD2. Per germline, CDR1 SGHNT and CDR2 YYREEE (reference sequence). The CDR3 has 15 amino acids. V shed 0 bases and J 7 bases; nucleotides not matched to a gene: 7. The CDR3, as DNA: TGTGCCAGCAGCTTGGAGGCGGGGACTAGTAATACGCAGTATTTT. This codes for CASSLEAGTSNTQYF.

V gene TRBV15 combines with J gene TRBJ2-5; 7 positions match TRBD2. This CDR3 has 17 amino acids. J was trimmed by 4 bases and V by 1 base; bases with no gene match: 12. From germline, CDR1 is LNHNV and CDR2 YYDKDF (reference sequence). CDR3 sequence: CATSRGELAPSGETQYF. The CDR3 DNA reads TGTGCCACCAGCAGAGGAGAACTAGCGCCCAGCGGAGAGACCCAGTACTTC.

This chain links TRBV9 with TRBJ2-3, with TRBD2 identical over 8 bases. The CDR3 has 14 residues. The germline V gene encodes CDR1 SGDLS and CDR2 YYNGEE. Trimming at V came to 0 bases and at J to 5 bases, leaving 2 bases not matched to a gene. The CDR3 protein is CASSVGGGLDTQYF. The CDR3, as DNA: TGTGCCAGCAGCGTAGGCGGGGGGTTAGATACGCAGTATTTT.

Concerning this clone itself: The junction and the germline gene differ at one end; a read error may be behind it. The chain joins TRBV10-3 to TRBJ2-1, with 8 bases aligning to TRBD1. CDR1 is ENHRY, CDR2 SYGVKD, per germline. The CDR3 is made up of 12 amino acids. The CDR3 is CAISEFRGRMVF. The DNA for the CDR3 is TGTGCCATCAGTGAGTTCAGGGGGCGCATGGTCTTC.

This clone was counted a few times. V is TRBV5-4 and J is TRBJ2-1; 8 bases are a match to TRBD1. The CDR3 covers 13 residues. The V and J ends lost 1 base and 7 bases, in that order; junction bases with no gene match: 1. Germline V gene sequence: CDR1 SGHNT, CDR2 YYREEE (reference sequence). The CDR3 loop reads CASSLTGGNEQFF. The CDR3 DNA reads TGTGCCAGCAGCTTGACAGGGGGGAATGAGCAGTTCTTC.

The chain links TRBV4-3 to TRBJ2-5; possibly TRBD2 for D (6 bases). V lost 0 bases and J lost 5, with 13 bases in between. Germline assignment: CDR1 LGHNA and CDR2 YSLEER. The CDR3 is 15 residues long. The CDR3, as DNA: TGCGCCAGCAGCCAAGATCGGGGGTCGAGGGAGACCCAGTACTTC. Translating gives CASSQDRGSRETQYF.

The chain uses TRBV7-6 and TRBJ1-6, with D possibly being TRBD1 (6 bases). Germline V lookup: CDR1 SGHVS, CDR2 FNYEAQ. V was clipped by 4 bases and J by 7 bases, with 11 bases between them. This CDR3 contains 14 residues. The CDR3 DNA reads TGTGCCAGCAGCTACAGGGAGGCCAATTCACCCCTCCACTTT. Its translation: CASSYREANSPLHF.

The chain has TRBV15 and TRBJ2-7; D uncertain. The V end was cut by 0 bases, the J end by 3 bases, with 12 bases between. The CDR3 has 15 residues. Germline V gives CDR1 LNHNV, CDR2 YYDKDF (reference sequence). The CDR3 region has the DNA TGTGCCACCAGCAGAGAGGAACTCGAATTCTACGAGCAGTACTTC. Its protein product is CATSREELEFYEQYF.

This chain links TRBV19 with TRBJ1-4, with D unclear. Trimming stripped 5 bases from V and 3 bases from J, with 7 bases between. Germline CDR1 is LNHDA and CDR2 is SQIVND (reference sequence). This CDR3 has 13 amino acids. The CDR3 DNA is TGTGCCAGTAGTTATGACTCTAATGAAAAACTGTTTTTT. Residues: CASSYDSNEKLFF.

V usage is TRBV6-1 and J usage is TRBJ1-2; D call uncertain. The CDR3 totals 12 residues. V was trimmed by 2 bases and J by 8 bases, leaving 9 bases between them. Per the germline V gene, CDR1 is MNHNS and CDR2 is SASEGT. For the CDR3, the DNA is TGTGCCAGCAGTGAACACGGAATCGGCTACACCTTC. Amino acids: CASSEHGIGYTF.